The rows below give T cell receptor beta chains drawn from one sample of a study of response to subunit inactivated influenza vaccine. TCRdb fed the RT-PCR reads into MiXCR, producing one record per CDR3 protein. Here the sample spans just under 550,000 distinct CDR3 sequences, roughly a quarter being singletons. The data also belong to a second study, concerning T cells expressing NK-cell markers.

The sequencing here drew on CD4+ T cells sorted from PBMCs, taken 11 to 12 days after vaccination. The receptors were gathered from a man aged 45-65 years who received an inactivated influenza vaccine. Each CDR3 is given with its conserved first and last residue. D genes are given only for firm matches. Size values are once, few and many counts, or a class for expanded clones, and some rows have none.

TGTGCCAGCAGCCCCCATGGGGGGGCGCGTACAGATACGCAGTATTTT CASSPHGGARTDTQYF few TRBV7-3 . TRBJ2-3
TGTGCCAGCAGTCCCCCCGGACAGGGTAGATATGGCTACACCTTC CASSPPGQGRYGYTF . TRBV6-1 TRBD1 TRBJ1-2
TGTGCCAGCAGCTTACTGTCTAGCGGTGGCGGGGAGCTGTTTTTT CASSLLSSGGGELFF few TRBV11-2 TRBD2 TRBJ2-2
TGCAGTGCTCCGACGCTCCACGGACGGGTTTCCTACAATGAGCAGTTCTTC CSAPTLHGRVSYNEQFF . TRBV20-1 . TRBJ2-1
TGTGCCAGCAGTGACTGGAGCACAGATACGCAGTATTTT CASSDWSTDTQYF . TRBV6-2/TRBV6-3 . TRBJ2-3
TGCGCCAGCAGCCCGGGATCCCTTGGCACTGAAGCTTTCTTT CASSPGSLGTEAFF . TRBV5-1 . TRBJ1-1
TGTGCCAGCAGTCCCCTCCCACCCCGGGATCAGTACTTC CASSPLPPRDQYF few TRBV27 . TRBJ2-7
TGTGCCAGCTCCTCGAATCAGGGGGCCGGCGGGGAGCTGTTTTTT CASSSNQGAGGELFF many TRBV12-3/TRBV12-4 TRBD1 TRBJ2-2
TGCAGTGCTAACTTGAGGAGGGAAGGGTCCTACAATGAGCAGTTCTTC CSANLRREGSYNEQFF few TRBV20-1 . TRBJ2-1
TGTGCCAGCAGCTTAGTGGGGACCCAAGCTTTCTTT CASSLVGTQAFF . TRBV7-2 . TRBJ1-1
TGTGCCAGCAGTGAGCGGGATCTTTACGAGCAGTACTTC CASSERDLYEQYF . TRBV6-1 . TRBJ2-7
TGTGCCAGCAGAGCCCTAGCGGGGGCCACAGATACGCAGTATTTT CASRALAGATDTQYF . TRBV6-4 TRBD2 TRBJ2-3
TGTGCCATCAGTCTGAGTACGGGTGGCGACACCGGGGAGCTGTTTTTT CAISLSTGGDTGELFF few TRBV10-3 . TRBJ2-2
TGTGCCAGCAGCTTACCCCCCTTTGAGACCCAGTACTTC CASSLPPFETQYF many TRBV7-8 . TRBJ2-5
TGTGCCAGCAGCCAAGGGGTTTACGAGCAGTACTTC CASSQGVYEQYF many TRBV3-1 . TRBJ2-7
TGTGCCAGCAGTTCACATTTTTCAGGACCCTACACCGGGGAGCTGTTTTTT CASSSHFSGPYTGELFF . TRBV27 . TRBJ2-2
TGCGCCAGCAGCTTGCGACAGGGGCGGACAGATACGCAGTATTTT CASSLRQGRTDTQYF few TRBV5-1 TRBD1 TRBJ2-3
TGCAGCGTTGCGGGACAGGGCACAGTTGGCTACACCTTC CSVAGQGTVGYTF . TRBV29-1 TRBD1 TRBJ1-2
TGTGCCAGCAGTCCCCTCAACGGGGCCGGGGAGCTGTTTTTT CASSPLNGAGELFF many TRBV12-3/TRBV12-4 . TRBJ2-2
TGCGCCAGCAGCTCGGGGCTGCTCAAGGAGACCCAGTACTTC CASSSGLLKETQYF many TRBV5-1 . TRBJ2-5
TGTGCCAGCAGTTTCGGTACAGGGGCGGAGACCCAGTACTTC CASSFGTGAETQYF few TRBV12-3/TRBV12-4 TRBD1 TRBJ2-5
TGTGCCAGCAGTTCAGGCGGTCAGTCCTACGAGCAGTACTTC CASSSGGQSYEQYF . TRBV6-5 . TRBJ2-7
TGTGCCAGCAGCAAGGGACAGGGAACCCACGAGCAGTACTTC CASSKGQGTHEQYF . TRBV4-2 TRBD1 TRBJ2-7
TGTGCCACCAGTGATTTCCAGGGGGATGTGACAGATACGCAGTATTTT CATSDFQGDVTDTQYF . TRBV24-1 TRBD1 TRBJ2-3
TGTGCCAGCAGTCCCGTGGGGGGGGGCTCCTACGAGCAGTACTTC CASSPVGGGSYEQYF . TRBV12-3/TRBV12-4 TRBD2 TRBJ2-7
TGCAGCGTGGGGCAGGCTGCTGGCTACACCTTC CSVGQAAGYTF few TRBV29-1 . TRBJ1-2
TGTGCCAGCAGTGGGGCAGTAGGAACGCAGTATTTT CASSGAVGTQYF few TRBV25-1 . TRBJ2-3
TGCAGTGCTTACAGTTCCCGGTGGACAGATACGCAGTATTTT CSAYSSRWTDTQYF . TRBV20-1 . TRBJ2-3
TGCGCCAGCAGCCAACCTAACAGTGAGCAGTTCTTC CASSQPNSEQFF few TRBV4-3 . TRBJ2-1
TGCAGCGTTGGGGAGGGAGGCTATGGCTACACCTTC CSVGEGGYGYTF . TRBV29-1 . TRBJ1-2
TGTGCCACGGGACTCGTGCGCACAGATACGCAGTATTTT CATGLVRTDTQYF . TRBV7-2 . TRBJ2-3
TGTGCCAGCAGTGGTCAGCGACCCAGATACAATGAGCAGTTCTTC CASSGQRPRYNEQFF many TRBV28 . TRBJ2-1
TGCGCCAGCAGCCGCAATACAGTGAACACCGGGGAGCTGTTTTTT CASSRNTVNTGELFF once TRBV4-1 . TRBJ2-2
TGTGCCAGCAGTGGTGGGACGGTCGGAGAGACCCAGTACTTC CASSGGTVGETQYF . TRBV2 . TRBJ2-5
TGCGCCAGCAGCTGGGATGTGAGCTCCTACAATGAGCAGTTCTTC CASSWDVSSYNEQFF . TRBV5-1 . TRBJ2-1
TGTGCCACCAGTGAAAAAGGCCCCTACAATGAGCAGTTCTTC CATSEKGPYNEQFF . TRBV24-1 . TRBJ2-1
TGTGCCAGCAGCGTAGGAGGGGGGGTAGTTGCTGAGCAGTTCTTC CASSVGGGVVAEQFF . TRBV9 . TRBJ2-1
TGTGCCAGCTCACCACCTATGGGGGTCAGCACAGATACGCAGTATTTT CASSPPMGVSTDTQYF few TRBV18 . TRBJ2-3
TGCAGCGTTGCGGGCCCCAGGGCGAGGGACACTGAAGCTTTCTTT CSVAGPRARDTEAFF . TRBV29-1 . TRBJ1-1
TGTGCCAGCAGCTTGGGGGCCGGTTACGAGCAGTACTTC CASSLGAGYEQYF . TRBV7-2 . TRBJ2-7
TGTGCCAGCAGTGCAGGGGGCGCGGACACTGAAGCTTTCTTT CASSAGGADTEAFF few TRBV12-3/TRBV12-4 TRBD1 TRBJ1-1
TGTGCCAGCAGCTTAGAGTTGGGAGGGGCCCTCCACTTT CASSLELGGALHF . TRBV7-6 . TRBJ1-6
TGTGCCAGCAGCCAGGGGGAGGGGACCTATACGCAGTATTTT CASSQGEGTYTQYF . TRBV3-1 TRBD2 TRBJ2-3
TGTGCCAGCAGCTTAGTCCCGGGGGCGGATGGCTACACCTTC CASSLVPGADGYTF . TRBV11-2 . TRBJ1-2